This TCR beta chain was profiled in a study of blood T cells in healthy people across ages. Next came a second PCR, run for about 7 to 12 cycles, which used a sample-barcoded 5' primer along with a J-beta primer mix. A minimum of 2.5 million CDR3-containing paired-end reads was obtained for each sample. TCRdb passed the 5' RACE reads through MiXCR, listing each CDR3 protein once. The table shows hundreds of thousands of distinct CDR3 sequences, with roughly 53% occurring only once. The people who gave samples were healthy Caucasians from Russia, aged about 6 to 95. The length of the CDR3 is 15 residues. V was shortened by 5 bases and J by 2 bases, with 14 bases between the two germline ends. In germline, CDR1 is LNHDA, CDR2 SQIVND (reference sequence).

The specimen was blood. The V and J genes are TRBV19 and TRBJ2-3; D gene uncertain. The source of this sequence is a man in his fifties or sixties in good health. CDR3: CASSPPRVPTDTQYF. The CDR3 region has the DNA TGTGCCAGTAGTCCCCCAAGAGTCCCCACAGATACGCAGTATTTT.